One and the same sample provided the 31 T cell receptor beta chains below, sequenced in a study of CD8+CD57+ T cells in acquired aplastic anemia. All sequencing subjects had displayed CD8+CD57+ cell expansion on flow cytometry. According to the study, genomic DNA was the template for TCR beta VDJ and CDR3 profiling. MiXCR, applied by TCRdb to the reads, yields one record per CDR3 protein. The sample lists around 79,000 distinct CDR3 sequences, approximately 70% seen once, with roughly 80% in the top ten. The sample consisted of sorted CD4+, CD8+, or CD8+CD57+ T cells (not recorded which) from PBMCs. These receptors were collected from a human donor with aplastic anemia.

Comment on this clonotype: At one end the junction does not follow the germline gene, possibly because of a read error. The chain is built from TRBV10-3 and TRBJ2-7; D is possibly TRBD2 (5 bases). The germline gives CDR1 ENHRY, CDR2 SYGVKD. This CDR3 has 13 amino acids. The CDR3 DNA follows: TGTGCCATCAGTGAGTTGGAGGCTGCAACGCAGTATTTC. This gives the protein CAISELEAATQYF.

The rearrangement uses TRBV10-3 and TRBJ1-1, with D possibly being TRBD1 (5 bases). V shed 10 bases and J shed 1 base, with 16 bases lying between them. The CDR3 totals 14 residues. The germline CDR1 and CDR2 sequences are ENHRY and SYGVKD. The CDR3 region is CATWGSGPNTEAFF. DNA for the CDR3: TGTGCCACCTGGGGTTCGGGGCCGAACACTGAAGCTTTCTTT.

CDR3 nucleotide sequence: TGTGCCATCGCCCCGGACCGGACAGATACGCAGTATTTT. As protein: CAIAPDRTDTQYF. The J gene is TRBJ2-3, the V gene TRBV10-3, with D unclear. Between the trimmed V and J ends, which lost 8 bases and 3 bases, there was a span of 12 bases. There are 13 residues in the CDR3. Germline loops: CDR1 ENHRY, CDR2 SYGVKD.

V is TRBV24-1 and J is TRBJ2-6; the D call may be TRBD1 or TRBD2 (6 bases each). The CDR3 covers 18 residues. Germline-derived CDR1 and CDR2 are KGHDR and SFDVKD. V was trimmed by 3 bases and J by 0 bases, leaving 14 bases between them. As DNA, the CDR3 is TGTGCCACCAGTGATAGTCTAGGAGGGGGCTCTGGGGCCAACGTCCTGACTTTC. Translating it yields CATSDSLGGGSGANVLTF.

The sample holds a few counts of this clonotype. A read error is possible here, since a much larger clone lies one base away. The rearrangement uses TRBV6-1 and TRBJ2-1; TRBD2 aligns across 8 bases. V was clipped by 5 bases and J by 9 bases; unmatched bases: 15. The CDR3 loop spans 16 amino acids. Germline CDR1 is MNHNS and CDR2 is SASEGT. The CDR3 coding sequence is TGTGCCAGCAGTCCGGTAAGCGGGAGAGGAAATAGTGAGCAGTTCTTC. This codes for CASSPVSGRGNSEQFF.

This CDR3 is CASSLTSGGTDTQYF. For the CDR3, the DNA is TGTGCCAGCAGCCTGACTAGCGGGGGCACAGATACGCAGTATTTT. The chain carries TRBV2 and TRBJ2-3; the match to TRBD2 covers 11 bases. J was trimmed by 1 base and V by 6 bases; bases with no gene match: 3. Looked up from germline, CDR1 is SNHLY and CDR2 is FYNNEI. The CDR3 length is 15 residues.

This clonotype showed up just once. The chain recombines TRBV9 with TRBJ1-2; D ambiguous. Germline lookup yields CDR1 SGDLS and CDR2 YYNGEE. Between the trimmed V and J ends, which lost 0 bases and 8 bases, there was a span of 5 bases. This CDR3 region has 11 residues. This chain's CDR3 is CASSVGMGYTF. The CDR3 coding sequence is TGTGCCAGCAGCGTAGGAATGGGCTACACCTTC.

This sequence joins TRBV24-1 and TRBJ2-1, with D hard to call. The CDR3 is made up of 12 amino acids. CDR1 KGHDR and CDR2 SFDVKD come from the germline V gene. The ends were cut back, 1 base at V and 7 bases at J, with 4 bases in the middle. The CDR3 here is CATSDFSNEQFF. CDR3 coding DNA: TGTGCCACCAGTGATTTCTCGAATGAGCAGTTCTTC.

Note on this clonotype: This may arise from a read error, as a much more abundant clone is one base away. This rearrangement joins TRBV9 to TRBJ2-7; the D gene is possibly TRBD2 (5 bases). The CDR3 spans 12 residues. V gave up 7 bases and J gave up 4 bases, with 12 bases separating them. Germline V gene lookup returns CDR1 SGDLS and CDR2 YYNGEE. The CDR3 DNA is TGTGCCAGCGGTGTAGGGAGTTACGAGCAGTACTTC. Translation gives CASGVGSYEQYF.

The gene calls are TRBV10-2 and TRBJ2-1; TRBD1 aligns across 7 bases. CDR1 WSHSY and CDR2 SAAADI come from the germline V gene. Trimming took 4 bases from V and 5 from J; bases not matched to a gene: 5. The CDR3 has 14 amino acids. The CDR3 DNA follows: TGCGCCAGCAGTGGTACAGGGGCCCACAATGAGCAGTTCTTC. It encodes CASSGTGAHNEQFF.

This sequence joins TRBV19 and TRBJ2-7; perhaps D is TRBD1 or TRBD2 (5 bases each). V was pared by 5 bases and J by 1 base, with 12 bases between. Looked up from germline, CDR1 is LNHDA and CDR2 is SQIVND (reference sequence). The CDR3 runs to 14 residues. Here the CDR3 DNA reads TGTGCCAGTAGTCCCCGTGAGGGGTCCTACGAGCAGTACTTC. Amino acid sequence: CASSPREGSYEQYF.

This clonotype was seen a handful of times. The chain is built from TRBV20-1 and TRBJ2-7, with D tentatively TRBD1 (5 bases). This CDR3 has 13 residues. CDR1 DFQATT and CDR2 SNEGSKA come from the germline V gene (reference sequence). V was cut by 3 bases and J by 2 bases, with 11 bases left in between. The chain's CDR3 is CSARTTETYEQYF. DNA of the CDR3: TGCAGTGCTAGGACGACAGAGACCTACGAGCAGTACTTC.

A few counts support this clonotype. The chain links TRBV20-1 to TRBJ1-2, with D unresolved. CDR3 length: 17 amino acids. V was pared by 1 base and J by 3 bases, with 21 bases between. The germline CDR1 and CDR2 sequences are DFQATT and SNEGSKA (reference sequence). The CDR3 bases are TGCAGTGCTAGAGTTACGCCGATAGTTACCACTTACTATGGCTACACCTTC. It codes for CSARVTPIVTTYYGYTF.

The chain links TRBV15 to TRBJ2-1; 8 nucleotides agree with TRBD1. CDR3 length equals 14 residues. CDR1 and CDR2 (germline): LNHNV, YYDKDF (reference sequence). J lost 5 bases, V lost 3 bases, and 3 bases had no gene match. CDR3 region: CATSSRGRDNEQFF. The DNA of the CDR3 is TGTGCCACCAGCAGCAGGGGGCGAGACAATGAGCAGTTCTTC. The full variable domain, completed using reference TRBV15 and TRBJ2-1, is DAMVIQNPRYQVTQFGKPVTLSCSQTLNHNVMYWYQQKSSQAPKLLFHYYDKDFNNEADTPDNFQSRRPNTSFCFLDIRSPGLGDTAMYLCATSSRGRDNEQFFGPGTRLTVL.

The chain couples TRBV10-3 to TRBJ1-5, with D tentatively TRBD1 (5 bases). V was cut by 2 bases and J by 6 bases, with 8 bases left in between. There are 13 residues in the CDR3. CDR1 and CDR2 from the germline V gene are ENHRY and SYGVKD. The CDR3 here is CAISETGGQPQHF. The CDR3 DNA follows: TGTGCCATCAGTGAGACAGGAGGTCAGCCCCAGCATTTT.

The sample holds a few counts of this clonotype. The J gene is TRBJ2-5, the V gene TRBV15; 8 bases are shared with TRBD2. The CDR3 is 14 amino acids. Germline CDR1 is LNHNV and CDR2 is YYDKDF (reference sequence). After removal of 2 bases from V and 5 bases from J, the junction contained 4 bases not matched to a gene. The CDR3: CATSRSGGEETQYF. The CDR3 DNA sequence: TGTGCCACCAGCAGATCCGGGGGGGAGGAGACCCAGTACTTC.

The chain is built from TRBV13 and TRBJ2-2; the D is unclear. Germline-derived CDR1 and CDR2 are PRHDT and FYEKMQ (reference sequence). Trimming shortened V by 7 bases and J by 2 bases, and 5 bases separated the two germline ends. This CDR3 comprises 12 residues. CDR3 sequence (DNA): TGTGCCAGCAACAGAAACACCGGGGAGCTGTTTTTT. Its protein product is CASNRNTGELFF.

The chain has TRBV20-1 and TRBJ1-5; possible D gene TRBD1, 6 bases. Germline loops: CDR1 DFQATT, CDR2 SNEGSKA (reference sequence). This CDR3 comprises 14 residues. Trimming left V 6 bases short and J 4 bases short, with 16 bases between. The CDR3 sequence is CSASSRGSNQPQHF. In DNA, the CDR3 is TGCAGTGCCAGCTCTAGGGGGAGTAATCAGCCCCAGCATTTT.

This chain joins TRBV9 and TRBJ2-7; D is unclear. The germline gives CDR1 SGDLS, CDR2 YYNGEE. Trimming shortened V by 4 bases and J by 4 bases, and 12 bases separated the two germline ends. The CDR3 runs to 13 residues. CDR3 residues: CASSPTISYEQYF. The CDR3 DNA follows: TGTGCCAGCAGCCCAACTATAAGTTACGAGCAGTACTTC. The variable domain in full, with the rest retrieved from reference TRBV9 and TRBJ2-7, is DSGVTQTPKHLITATGQRVTLRCSPRSGDLSVYWYQQSLDQGLQFLIQYYNGEERAKGNILERFSAQQFPDLHSELNLSSLELGDSALYFCASSPTISYEQYFGPGTRLTVT.

This clonotype was detected only once. The chain links TRBV7-9 to TRBJ2-5; no reliable D call. The J call is doubtful: the DNA matches TRBJ2-7 better. The germline gives CDR1 SEHNR, CDR2 FQNEAQ (reference sequence). The length of the CDR3 is 15 residues. The CDR3 is CASSSLTLRNYEQYF. The CDR3 nucleotides are TGTGCCAGCAGCTCGTTGACTCTCCGGAACTACGAGCAGTACTTC.

V gene TRBV29-1 combines with J gene TRBJ2-1; D not certain. The ends were cut back, 4 bases at V and 5 bases at J, with 12 bases in the middle. This CDR3 has 13 residues. Germline values: CDR1 SQVTM, CDR2 ANQGSEA. CDR3: CSVGATADNEQFF. The CDR3 DNA reads as TGCAGCGTTGGTGCGACGGCGGACAATGAGCAGTTCTTC.

This chain connects TRBV5-1 to TRBJ2-7; TRBD2 might be the D (5 bases). The CDR3 has 12 residues. V lost 2 bases, J lost 6 bases, and 9 bases lay in between. Germline CDR1 SGHRS, CDR2 YFSETQ. CDR3 sequence (DNA): TGCGCCAGCAGCTTCACGGGGAGCGAGCAGTACTTC. Its protein product is CASSFTGSEQYF.

This clonotype was counted only a few times. The chain joins TRBV15 to TRBJ1-5; unclear D gene. The CDR3 is made up of 12 amino acids. The ends were cut back, 0 bases at V and 6 bases at J, with 3 bases in the middle. Germline CDR1 reads LNHNV; CDR2 reads YYDKDF (reference sequence). The CDR3 nucleotides are TGTGCCACCAGCAGAGACGGTCAGCCCCAGCATTTT. Translation: CATSRDGQPQHF.

The rearrangement uses TRBV20-1 and TRBJ1-1; D might be TRBD1 (5 bases). From germline, CDR1 is DFQATT and CDR2 SNEGSKA (reference sequence). Trimming pared 6 bases from V and 3 bases from J, leaving 11 bases between. The CDR3 extends over 12 amino acids. CDR3 bases: TGCAGTGCAGCCGGGGGTTACACTGAAGCTTTCTTT. Translating gives CSAAGGYTEAFF.

This chain links TRBV7-1 with TRBJ2-1, with TRBD2 matching over 11 bases. TRBV7-1 is given ORF status, its function remaining uncertain. Trimming cost V 3 bases and J 6 bases; bases outside gene matches: 16. The CDR3 runs 19 residues. The CDR3, as DNA: TGTGCCAGCAGCTCCCGTTCCACATTAACTAGCGGGAGCTTCAATGAGCAGTTCTTC. As protein: CASSSRSTLTSGSFNEQFF.

This clonotype was counted only a few times. This rearrangement joins TRBV18 to TRBJ1-2; TRBD1 might be the D (6 bases). The germline V gene has CDR1 KGHSH and CDR2 LQKENI. The V end lost 3 bases, the J end lost 5 bases, and 10 bases lay between the germline ends. The CDR3 extends over 13 amino acids. Here the CDR3 reads CASSPEGVYGYTF. The CDR3 coding sequence is TGTGCCAGCTCACCGGAGGGGGTATATGGCTACACCTTC.

This clonotype was detected ten times or more. The J gene is TRBJ1-2, the V gene TRBV20-1; 9 nucleotides align to TRBD1. The J segment lost 5 bases and the V segment lost 0 bases, leaving 13 bases of the junction unmatched. Germline V CDR1 and CDR2: DFQATT, SNEGSKA (reference sequence). This CDR3 has 17 residues. In nucleotides, the CDR3 is TGCAGTGCTAGAGATCTTATAAGGGACAGGGTGGAGTATGGCTACACCTTC. It specifies CSARDLIRDRVEYGYTF.

This clonotype was found a few times. The V call is TRBV15, the J call TRBJ2-7; 10 bases are shared with TRBD2. V shed 0 bases, J shed 6 bases, and the junction held 2 bases outside the gene matches. The CDR3 covers 14 residues. Germline V CDR1 and CDR2: LNHNV, YYDKDF (reference sequence). The CDR3 DNA follows: TGTGCCACCAGCAGAGATAGCGGGAGGTTCGAGCAGTACTTC. This codes for CATSRDSGRFEQYF.

This rearrangement joins TRBV10-3 to TRBJ1-2; 8 bases align to TRBD1. Germline CDR1 ENHRY, CDR2 SYGVKD. CDR3 length equals 14 residues. The J segment lost 8 bases and the V segment lost 2 bases, leaving 7 bases of the junction unmatched. The CDR3 sequence: CAISEVQGAGGYTF. CDR3 DNA sequence: TGTGCCATCAGTGAGGTTCAGGGGGCCGGAGGCTACACCTTC.

The V call is TRBV7-9, the J call TRBJ2-7, with 7 bases identical to TRBD1. This CDR3 has 13 amino acids. V lost 10 bases and J lost 2; bases outside the gene matches: 8. Germline CDR1 reads SEHNR; CDR2 reads FQNEAQ (reference sequence). The CDR3 nucleotides read TGTGCCATCACCGGGACAGATACCTACGAGCAGTACTTC. It translates to CAITGTDTYEQYF.

To note about this clonotype: Its ends do not fully match the called genes, so a read error is possible. The chain recombines TRBV7-8 with TRBJ1-6; no reliable D call. The CDR3 loop spans 16 amino acids. The V gene's germline CDR1 is SGHVS and CDR2 FQNEAQ. CDR3 bases: TGTGCCAGAAGCTTAGGTGGGGATCGCTATAATTCACCCCTCCACTTT. Translating it yields CARSLGGDRYNSPLHF.